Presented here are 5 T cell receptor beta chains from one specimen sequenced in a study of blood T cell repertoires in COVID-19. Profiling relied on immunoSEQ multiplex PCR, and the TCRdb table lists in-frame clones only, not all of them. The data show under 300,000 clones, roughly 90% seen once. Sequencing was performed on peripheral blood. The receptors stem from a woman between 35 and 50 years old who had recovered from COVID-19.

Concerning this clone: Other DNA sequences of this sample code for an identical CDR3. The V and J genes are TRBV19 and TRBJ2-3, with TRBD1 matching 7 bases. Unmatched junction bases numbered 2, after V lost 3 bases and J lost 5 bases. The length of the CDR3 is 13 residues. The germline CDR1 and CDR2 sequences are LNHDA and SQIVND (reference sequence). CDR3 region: CASSIQGVDTQYF. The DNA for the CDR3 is TGTGCCAGTAGTATCCAGGGGGTAGATACGCAGTATTTT.

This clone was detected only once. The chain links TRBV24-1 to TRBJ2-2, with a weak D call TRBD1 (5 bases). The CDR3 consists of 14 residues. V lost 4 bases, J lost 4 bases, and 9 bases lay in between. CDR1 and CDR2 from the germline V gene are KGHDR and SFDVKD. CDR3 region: CATSEPTATGELFF. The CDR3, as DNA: TGTGCCACCAGTGAACCGACAGCCACCGGGGAGCTGTTTTTT.

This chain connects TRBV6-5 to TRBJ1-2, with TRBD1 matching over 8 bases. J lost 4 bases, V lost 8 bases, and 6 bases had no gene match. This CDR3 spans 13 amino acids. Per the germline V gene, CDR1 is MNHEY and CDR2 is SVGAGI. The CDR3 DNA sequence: TGTGCCAGCGAGGCAGGGGGCAGCTATGGCTACACCTTC. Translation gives CASEAGGSYGYTF.

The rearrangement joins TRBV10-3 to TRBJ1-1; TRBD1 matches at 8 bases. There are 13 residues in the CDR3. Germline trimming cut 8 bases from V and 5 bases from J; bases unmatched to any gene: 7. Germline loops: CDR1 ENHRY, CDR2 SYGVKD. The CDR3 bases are TGTGCCATCGCGGACAGGGACGGAACTGAAGCTTTCTTT. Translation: CAIADRDGTEAFF.

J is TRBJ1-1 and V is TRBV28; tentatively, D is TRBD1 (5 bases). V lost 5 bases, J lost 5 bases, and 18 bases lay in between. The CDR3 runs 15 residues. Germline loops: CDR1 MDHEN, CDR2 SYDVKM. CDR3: CASSLITGGATEAFF. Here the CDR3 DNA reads TGTGCCAGCAGTCTAATCACAGGAGGGGCTACTGAAGCTTTCTTT.